This passage covers 28 T cell receptor beta chains from one sample sequenced in a study of blood T cell repertoires in COVID-19. This table comes from immunoSEQ multiplex PCR, and its TCRdb copy is limited to in-frame clones, with some not included. In the table there are 150,000 to 200,000 clones, approximately 91% of which are singletons. The sequencing input was peripheral blood. The origin of the receptors is a man in his 70s with active or convalescent COVID-19.

J is TRBJ2-3 and V is TRBV4-1, with 8 bases identical to TRBD2. V shed 2 bases, J shed 4 bases, and the junction held 5 bases outside the gene matches. The CDR3 loop spans 15 amino acids. Germline assignment: CDR1 MGHRA and CDR2 YSYEKL. The CDR3 DNA reads TGCGCCAGCAGCCAATATAGCGGGATGGCAGATACGCAGTATTTT. This sequence encodes CASSQYSGMADTQYF.

This clone was detected only a few times. This rearrangement joins TRBV4-1 to TRBJ1-1; 10 bases agree with TRBD1. This CDR3 has 14 amino acids. Germline CDR1 MGHRA, CDR2 YSYEKL. The junction had 2 bases not matched to a gene; V was cut back by 0 bases and J by 7 bases. CDR3 coding DNA: TGCGCCAGCAGCCAAGACGGACAGGGGGGTGAAGCTTTCTTT. This codes for CASSQDGQGGEAFF.

The V call is TRBV7-4, the J call TRBJ1-4; TRBD1 is a possible D gene (6 bases). Trimming took off 2 bases at V and 7 bases at J, with 20 bases between the two ends. CDR3 length: 17 residues. CDR1 is SGHVT, CDR2 SQSDAQ, per germline. The CDR3 protein is CASSLWRGGRRREKLFF. The DNA for the CDR3 is TGTGCCAGCAGCTTATGGCGGGGGGGCAGGCGACGTGAAAAACTGTTTTTT.

This clone was observed a few times. CDR3 DNA sequence: TGTGCCAGCAGCCAAGCTGACGGAGGGGGGGTGAACACCGGGGAGCTGTTTTTT. Encoded protein: CASSQADGGGVNTGELFF. This chain uses TRBV9 with TRBJ2-2, with D possibly being TRBD2 (7 bases). Trimming left V 4 bases short and J 1 base short, with 20 bases between. CDR1 is SGDLS, CDR2 YYNGEE, per germline. This CDR3 region has 18 residues.

V and J are TRBV2 and TRBJ1-4; D ambiguous. This CDR3 is built from 15 residues. V was cut by 1 base and J by 0 bases, with 6 bases left in between. Germline V lookup: CDR1 SNHLY, CDR2 FYNNEI. The CDR3 here is CASSEVKSTNEKLFF. The CDR3, as DNA: TGTGCCAGCAGTGAAGTAAAATCAACTAATGAAAAACTGTTTTTT.

This clone was picked up one time. The chain joins TRBV14 to TRBJ2-7, with TRBD1 matching over 10 bases. V lost 1 base to trimming and J lost 2 bases; unmatched junction nucleotides: 2. The CDR3 sequence is 15 residues long. From germline, CDR1 is SGHDN and CDR2 FVKESK. For the CDR3, the DNA is TGTGCCAGCAGCCAAGGGGGACAGGGGACCTACGAGCAGTACTTC. Translated, it gives CASSQGGQGTYEQYF.

The J gene is TRBJ2-1, the V gene TRBV30; D is perhaps TRBD2 (6 bases). V was trimmed by 5 bases and J by 7 bases, leaving 21 bases between them. CDR1 is GTSNPN, CDR2 SVGIG, per germline (reference sequence). CDR3 length: 15 amino acids. The CDR3, as DNA: TGTGCCTGGTCCCCTCTAGGAGCGGGCCCTAATGAGCAGTTCTTC. Translated, it gives CAWSPLGAGPNEQFF.

The chain joins TRBV5-1 to TRBJ2-5; the D gene is possibly TRBD2 (5 bases). Germline V lookup: CDR1 SGHRS, CDR2 YFSETQ. The CDR3 length is 15 residues. V lost 0 bases and J 2 bases, leaving 11 bases between the germline ends. The CDR3 coding sequence is TGCGCCAGCAGCTTGGGGCCTACGGGACAAGAGACCCAGTACTTC. Its translation is CASSLGPTGQETQYF.

The chain has TRBV19 and TRBJ2-7; TRBD2 matches at 7 bases. The CDR3 length is 13 residues. Trimming removed 2 bases from V and 4 bases from J; junction bases left unmatched: 2. Germline CDR1 LNHDA, CDR2 SQIVND (reference sequence). The CDR3 sequence is CASSITGRYEQYF. The CDR3 DNA sequence: TGTGCCAGTAGTATAACCGGGAGGTACGAGCAGTACTTC.

This clone was detected a few times. The rearrangement joins TRBV6-5 to TRBJ2-5; the D gene is possibly TRBD1 (6 bases). Trimming cost V 5 bases and J 4 bases, with 14 bases left between them. CDR1 is MNHEY and CDR2 is SVGAGI in the germline V gene. The CDR3 is made up of 14 amino acids. The CDR3 loop is CASSPWGTRETQYF. As DNA, the CDR3 is TGTGCCAGCAGTCCCTGGGGGACACGAGAGACCCAGTACTTC.

In its sample, this clone was seen once. The V call is TRBV18, the J call TRBJ2-7, with 8 bases fitting TRBD2. V trimming: 1 base; J trimming: 5 bases; junction bases outside the gene matches: 4. Germline CDR1 reads KGHSH; CDR2 reads LQKENI. The CDR3 totals 14 residues. The CDR3 nucleotides read TGTGCCAGCTCACCACAGCGGGAGTCCCACGAGCAGTACTTC. It yields the protein CASSPQRESHEQYF.

The chain links TRBV11-2 to TRBJ2-2; perhaps TRBD2 as D (5 bases). Deletions cut 2 bases from V and 0 bases from J, with 7 bases between. From germline, CDR1 is SGHAT and CDR2 FQNNGV. This CDR3 is 15 amino acids long. The CDR3 loop is CASSLTGTNTGELFF. The CDR3 nucleotides are TGTGCCAGCAGCTTAACGGGGACGAACACCGGGGAGCTGTTTTTT.

The chain recombines TRBV29-1 with TRBJ2-1; tentatively, D is TRBD2 (6 bases). Per the germline V gene, CDR1 is SQVTM and CDR2 is ANQGSEA. Trimming left V 0 bases short and J 4 bases short, with 13 bases between. The CDR3 totals 15 residues. DNA of the CDR3: TGCAGCGTTGAAGAGGTGGGTAGCGGATACAATGAGCAGTTCTTC. Translation gives CSVEEVGSGYNEQFF.

This clone occurred once. As DNA, the CDR3 is TGTGCCAGCAGTGAGGTCAGGGGTCCCTACAATGAGCAGTTCTTC. As protein: CASSEVRGPYNEQFF. This chain links TRBV2 with TRBJ2-1; D is possibly TRBD1 (6 bases). Germline CDR1 and CDR2: SNHLY and FYNNEI. The V end lost 3 bases, the J end lost 2 bases, and 11 bases lay between the germline ends. The length of the CDR3 is 15 residues.

The chain couples TRBV2 to TRBJ2-5, with TRBD2 matching over 8 bases. Germline V lookup: CDR1 SNHLY, CDR2 FYNNEI. The junction had 13 bases not matched to a gene; V was cut back by 9 bases and J by 4 bases. This CDR3 has 15 residues. This CDR3 reads CARPLISGSGETQYF. The CDR3 DNA reads as TGTGCCAGACCGCTTATAAGCGGGAGCGGAGAGACCCAGTACTTC.

This chain joins TRBV19 and TRBJ2-1; weak D call: TRBD2 (7 bases). V dropped 9 bases and J dropped 8 bases, with 11 bases sitting between them. Germline-derived CDR1 and CDR2 are LNHDA and SQIVND (reference sequence). This CDR3 has 11 residues. The CDR3 loop is CASYGGHEQFF. The CDR3 region has the DNA TGTGCCAGCTACGGGGGGCATGAGCAGTTCTTC.

V is TRBV30 and J is TRBJ1-5; TRBD1 aligns across 9 bases. Trimming took 5 bases from V and 2 from J; bases not matched to a gene: 7. The CDR3 covers 15 residues. Germline V CDR1 and CDR2: GTSNPN, SVGIG (reference sequence). CDR3 in DNA: TGTGCCTGGGGAACGGGACAGGGTGGCAATCAGCCCCAGCATTTT. It specifies CAWGTGQGGNQPQHF. The full variable domain, its missing parts supplied by reference TRBV30 and TRBJ1-5, is SQTIHQWPATLVQPVGSPLSLECTVEGTSNPNLYWYRQAAGRGLQLLFYSVGIGQISSEVPQNLSASRPQDRQFILSSKKLLLSDSGFYLCAWGTGQGGNQPQHFGDGTRLSIL.

The chain links TRBV7-6 to TRBJ2-2; the match to TRBD1 covers 9 bases. The CDR3 has 16 amino acids. Trimming at V came to 0 bases and at J to 3 bases, leaving 2 bases not matched to a gene. In germline, CDR1 is SGHVS, CDR2 FNYEAQ. CDR3 in DNA: TGTGCCAGCAGCTTAGCCGGGACAGGGTACACCGGGGAGCTGTTTTTT. It translates to CASSLAGTGYTGELFF.

The chain uses TRBV14 and TRBJ2-5; the D gene is possibly TRBD2 (5 bases). Germline V gene sequence: CDR1 SGHDN, CDR2 FVKESK. The CDR3 is made up of 14 amino acids. The germline V and J ends were trimmed by 3 bases and 4 bases, with 12 bases remaining between them. The CDR3 protein is CASSQMRAGETQYF. Here the CDR3 DNA reads TGTGCCAGCAGCCAGATGAGGGCTGGAGAGACCCAGTACTTC. Together with reference TRBV14 and TRBJ2-5, the CDR3 gives the full variable domain: EAGVTQFPSHSVIEKGQTVTLRCDPISGHDNLYWYRRVMGKEIKFLLHFVKESKQDESGMPNNRFLAERTGGTYSTLKVQPAELEDSGVYFCASSQMRAGETQYFGPGTRLLVL.

V is TRBV6-5 and J is TRBJ1-1; tentatively, D is TRBD1 (5 bases). V was shortened by 1 base and J by 4 bases, with 10 bases between the two germline ends. The CDR3 loop spans 14 amino acids. Germline V gene lookup returns CDR1 MNHEY and CDR2 SVGAGI. The CDR3 DNA follows: TGTGCCAGCAGTTACTTCGGCAGGGCCACTGAAGCTTTCTTT. Translation gives CASSYFGRATEAFF.

This clone was found once. The chain combines TRBV18 with TRBJ1-2; 8 bases match TRBD1. The CDR3 runs to 13 residues. Trimming took 5 bases from V and 7 from J; bases not matched to a gene: 6. Germline V gene sequence: CDR1 KGHSH, CDR2 LQKENI. This CDR3 reads CASSFPGGTGYTF. CDR3 DNA sequence: TGTGCCAGCTCATTTCCAGGGGGCACTGGCTACACCTTC.

The rearrangement joins TRBV9 to TRBJ2-1, with 11 bases aligning to TRBD2. Germline-derived CDR1 and CDR2 are SGDLS and YYNGEE. The CDR3 runs 15 residues. The V and J ends lost 2 bases and 5 bases, in that order; junction bases with no gene match: 3. The CDR3 DNA follows: TGTGCCAGCAGCGTTGGGACTAGCGGAGACAATGAGCAGTTCTTC. Translation: CASSVGTSGDNEQFF.

V gene TRBV19 combines with J gene TRBJ1-4, with 8 bases aligning to TRBD1. This CDR3 comprises 14 residues. V shed 6 bases and J 6 bases; nucleotides not matched to a gene: 6. Looked up from germline, CDR1 is LNHDA and CDR2 is SQIVND (reference sequence). CDR3 in DNA: TGTGCCAGTAGCCATACAGGGGGAGATGAAAAACTGTTTTTT. It specifies CASSHTGGDEKLFF. Together with reference TRBV19 and TRBJ1-4, the CDR3 gives the full variable domain: DGGITQSPKYLFRKEGQNVTLSCEQNLNHDAMYWYRQDPGQGLRLIYYSQIVNDFQKGDIAEGYSVSREKKESFPLTVTSAQKNPTAFYLCASSHTGGDEKLFFGSGTQLSVL.

V is TRBV7-2 and J is TRBJ2-1; TRBD1 aligns across 9 bases. CDR3 length equals 17 residues. Trimming at V came to 4 bases and at J to 8 bases, leaving 15 bases not matched to a gene. CDR1 is SGHTA and CDR2 is FQGNSA in the germline V gene. The CDR3 reads CASSSQIGQGLRHEQFF. The CDR3 DNA follows: TGTGCCAGCAGCTCCCAGATCGGACAGGGGTTAAGGCATGAGCAGTTCTTC. The variable domain in full, completed from reference TRBV7-2 and TRBJ2-1, reads GAGVSQSPSNKVTEKGKDVELRCDPISGHTALYWYRQSLGQGLEFLIYFQGNSAPDKSGLPSDRFSAERTGGSVSTLTIQRTQQEDSAVYLCASSSQIGQGLRHEQFFGPGTRLTVL.

The chain couples TRBV7-8 to TRBJ1-1, with D possibly TRBD1 on 5 matching bases. The germline V gene encodes CDR1 SGHVS and CDR2 FQNEAQ. Trimming stripped 1 base from V and 10 bases from J, with 10 bases between. The CDR3 is 12 residues long. The CDR3 loop is CASSLGGLGAFF. The DNA for the CDR3 is TGTGCCAGCAGCTTAGGGGGACTAGGAGCTTTCTTT. Full variable domain (outside the CDR3, taken from reference TRBV7-8 and TRBJ1-1): GAGVSQSPRYKVAKRGQDVALRCDPISGHVSLFWYQQALGQGPEFLTYFQNEAQLDKSGLPSDRFFAERPEGSVSTLKIQRTQQEDSAVYLCASSLGGLGAFFGQGTRLTVV.

The chain recombines TRBV28 with TRBJ1-6; D unresolved. The CDR3 has 16 amino acids. The ends were cut back, 4 bases at V and 7 bases at J, with 17 bases in the middle. CDR1 is MDHEN and CDR2 is SYDVKM in the germline V gene. The CDR3 coding sequence is TGTGCCAGCAGTTCCCCCTTTGGCATCAGGAATTCACCCCTCCACTTT. Translated: CASSSPFGIRNSPLHF. The variable domain in full, with the rest retrieved from reference TRBV28 and TRBJ1-6, is DVKVTQSSRYLVKRTGEKVFLECVQDMDHENMFWYRQDPGLGLRLIYFSYDVKMKEKGDIPEGYSVSREKKERFSLILESASTNQTSMYLCASSSPFGIRNSPLHFGNGTRLTVT.

This chain joins TRBV7-9 and TRBJ2-2; D remains ambiguous. CDR1 SEHNR and CDR2 FQNEAQ come from the germline V gene (reference sequence). The CDR3 covers 13 residues. V lost 5 bases, J lost 4 bases, and 8 bases lay in between. CDR3 region: CASSPPGTGELFF. CDR3 nucleotides: TGTGCCAGCAGCCCCCCGGGCACCGGGGAGCTGTTTTTT. Drawing the rest from reference TRBV7-9 and TRBJ2-2, the complete variable domain is DTGVSQNPRHKITKRGQNVTFRCDPISEHNRLYWYRQTLGQGPEFLTYFQNEAQLEKSRLLSDRFSAERPKGSFSTLEIQRTEQGDSAMYLCASSPPGTGELFFGEGSRLTVL.

This rearrangement joins TRBV12-1 to TRBJ1-2; the D call of TRBD1 is as the table states it, not checked on the DNA. TRBV12-1 is tagged as a pseudogene. The CDR3 is made up of 15 amino acids. The CDR3 sequence is CASSFARDRVGGYTF. The DNA for the CDR3 is TGTGCCAGCAGCTTTGCGCGGGACAGGGTAGGGGGCTACACCTTC.